The 29 T cell receptor beta chains presented below share a single source sample, sequenced in a study of breast tumors, draining lymph nodes, adjacent tissues. Breast cancer patients provided tissue from their axillary draining lymph nodes. MiXCR was run by TCRdb on the multiplex PCR reads, yielding one entry per CDR3 protein. This table holds some 200,000 distinct CDR3 sequences, approximately 30% found once. Sample: axillary lymph node tissue. The receptors were gathered from a female donor with breast cancer. Some clones in this sample may be carry-over from other donors' samples.

This clonotype appeared many times. A much larger clone sits a single nucleotide away, making a read error possible. The chain joins TRBV20-1 to TRBJ2-5; 12 bases are a match to TRBD1. This CDR3 region has 14 residues. From germline, CDR1 is DFQATT and CDR2 SNEGSKA (reference sequence). DNA of the CDR3: TGCAGTGCCTATAGGGACAGGGGGCAAGCGACCCAGTACTTC. It encodes CSAYRDRGQATQYF.

This clonotype was detected only a few times. The conserved phenylalanine or tryptophan normally closing the CDR3 is absent here, so this likely arose from a read error. J is TRBJ2-1 and V is TRBV7-9; possibly TRBD2 for D (7 bases). V shed 8 bases and J shed 9 bases, with 20 bases lying between them. The CDR3 contains 14 residues. Per germline, CDR1 SEHNR and CDR2 FQNEAQ (reference sequence). CDR3 nucleotides: TGTGCCAGCTACCCGGGCGGGGGCCCAGTTGAGCAGTTCCTT. Its translation is CASYPGGGPVEQFL.

Comments on this clonotype: A much bigger clone sits one base away, suggesting this may be a read error. The J gene is TRBJ1-2, the V gene TRBV6-1, with a weak D call TRBD1 (5 bases). The CDR3 runs 14 residues. V lost 5 bases to trimming and J lost 4 bases, with 14 bases between them. Germline CDR1 is MNHNS and CDR2 is SASEGT. CDR3 sequence reads: CASSQGTEFYGYTF. The DNA for the CDR3 is TGTGCCAGCAGTCAAGGGACCGAATTCTATGGCTACACCTTC.

The chain combines TRBV24-1 with TRBJ1-5; 7 positions match TRBD1. Germline CDR1 is KGHDR and CDR2 is SFDVKD. The CDR3 covers 15 residues. V lost 3 bases, J lost 5 bases, and 6 bases stayed unmatched. CDR3 nucleotide sequence: TGTGCCACCAGTGATCACAGGGGAGGAGATCAGCCCCAGCATTTT. Amino acid sequence: CATSDHRGGDQPQHF.

Ten or more counts support this clonotype. The V and J genes are TRBV6-6 and TRBJ2-3; 7 nucleotides match TRBD2. The ends lost 5 bases at V and 0 bases at J; junction bases unmatched: 5. The germline gives CDR1 MNHNY, CDR2 SVGAGI (reference sequence). The CDR3 is 15 residues long. The CDR3 region is CASSHPSGSTDTQYF. The CDR3 nucleotides are TGTGCCAGCAGTCACCCTAGCGGCAGCACAGATACGCAGTATTTT.

The genes are TRBV14 and TRBJ1-1, with D perhaps matching TRBD1 (6 bases). Germline CDR1 and CDR2: SGHDN and FVKESK. V was shortened by 0 bases and J by 4 bases, with 15 bases between the two germline ends. The CDR3 loop spans 16 amino acids. The CDR3 DNA follows: TGTGCCAGCAGCCAAGACTGGGGGGCGGTGGGCACTGAAGCTTTCTTT. It encodes CASSQDWGAVGTEAFF.

Many counts were recorded for this clonotype. The V gene is TRBV12-3 or TRBV12-4, the J gene TRBJ2-3; TRBD2 agrees at 9 bases. The J segment lost 4 bases and the V segment lost 3 bases, leaving 11 bases of the junction unmatched. The CDR3 contains 17 residues. DNA of the CDR3: TGTGCCAGCAGTTTCGGGGCGGGAGGGCCTCGGGCAGATACGCAGTATTTT. Its translation is CASSFGAGGPRADTQYF.

This clonotype was picked up many times. This sequence joins TRBV4-1 and TRBJ2-5; TRBD1 agrees at 7 bases. Trimming took 3 bases from V and 5 from J; bases not matched to a gene: 6. Germline CDR1 reads MGHRA; CDR2 reads YSYEKL. The CDR3 has 14 residues. CDR3 amino acids: CASSQGQLWETQYF. Here the CDR3 DNA reads TGCGCCAGCAGCCAGGGACAGCTCTGGGAGACCCAGTACTTC.

V gene TRBV7-9 combines with J gene TRBJ2-5; TRBD2 might be the D (6 bases). Germline lookup yields CDR1 SEHNR and CDR2 FQNEAQ (reference sequence). Trimming took off 7 bases at V and 1 base at J, with 10 bases between the two ends. This CDR3 region has 13 residues. CDR3: CASNFGGQETQYF. The DNA for the CDR3 is TGTGCCAGCAATTTCGGGGGCCAAGAGACCCAGTACTTC.

A note on this clonotype: A clone one base away is much larger, so this may be a read error. The V and J genes are TRBV20-1 and TRBJ2-1; no firm D call. The CDR3 is 11 amino acids. CDR1 is DFQATT, CDR2 SNEGSKA, per germline (reference sequence). CDR3 sequence: CSARSLPEQSF. DNA of the CDR3: TGCAGTGCTAGATCCCTTCCCGAGCAGTCCTTC.

At least ten counts were recorded for this clonotype. V usage is TRBV20-1 and J usage is TRBJ2-7; no clear D gene. The germline CDR1 and CDR2 sequences are DFQATT and SNEGSKA (reference sequence). The CDR3 length is 13 residues. V lost 5 bases to trimming and J lost 2 bases, with 13 bases between them. The CDR3 DNA follows: TGCAGTGCTCGAGGACGGGCTACCTACGAGCAGTACTTC. Protein: CSARGRATYEQYF.

This clonotype was counted ten times or more. The V gene is TRBV14, the J gene TRBJ2-1, with 7 bases identical to TRBD1. With V trimmed by 4 bases and J by 4 bases, 4 bases remained unmatched. Germline values: CDR1 SGHDN, CDR2 FVKESK. CDR3 length equals 14 residues. The CDR3 DNA is TGTGCCAGCAGCCGGGGACAGAATTACAATGAGCAGTTCTTC. Translated, it gives CASSRGQNYNEQFF.

This clonotype was seen many times. Its ends do not fully match the called genes, so a read error is possible. J is TRBJ2-5 and V is TRBV20-1, with D unresolved. The length of the CDR3 is 11 residues. CDR1 is DFQATT and CDR2 is SNEGSKA in the germline V gene (reference sequence). CDR3 residues: CSASTEETQSF. DNA for the CDR3: TGCAGTGCTAGTACAGAAGAGACCCAGTCCTTC.

Ten or more counts support this clonotype. The chain recombines TRBV6-5 with TRBJ2-3; 8 bases agree with TRBD2. This CDR3 contains 12 residues. Trimming took 4 bases from V and 12 from J; bases not matched to a gene: 6. Germline-derived CDR1 and CDR2 are MNHEY and SVGAGI. The DNA of the CDR3 is TGTGCCAGCAGTTCGACGACTAGCGCACAGTATTTT. It translates to CASSSTTSAQYF.

At least ten counts were recorded for this clonotype. The J gene is TRBJ2-7, the V gene TRBV20-1, with 9 bases matching TRBD1. Losses at the gene ends were 6 bases for V and 3 bases for J; bases not matched to a gene: 12. CDR3 length equals 15 residues. The germline V gene has CDR1 DFQATT and CDR2 SNEGSKA (reference sequence). CDR3 DNA: TGCAGTGCCTTACTAACCGGGACAGGGTTCTACGAGCAGTACTTC. It yields the protein CSALLTGTGFYEQYF.

This clonotype has at least ten counts. The chain joins TRBV6-5 to TRBJ2-7; no reliable D call. V lost 2 bases and J 2 bases, leaving 10 bases between the germline ends. The CDR3 is made up of 14 amino acids. Germline values: CDR1 MNHEY, CDR2 SVGAGI. The DNA of the CDR3 is TGTGCCAGCAGTTACGTCCCGCCCCCCTACGAGCAGTACTTC. This gives the protein CASSYVPPPYEQYF.

In its sample, this clonotype was seen many times. The gene calls are TRBV25-1 and TRBJ1-2; D is possibly TRBD1 (5 bases). CDR1 and CDR2 from the germline V gene are MGHDK and SYGVNS. V shed 9 bases and J shed 5 bases, with 16 bases lying between them. The CDR3 is 13 residues long. CDR3 residues: CASSRSGGYGYTF. The CDR3 DNA reads TGTGCCAGTTCGCGCAGTGGGGGGTATGGCTACACCTTC.

This clonotype was seen at least ten times. The chain carries TRBV27 and TRBJ2-5; D may be TRBD1 (5 bases). CDR1 is MNHEY, CDR2 SMNVEV, per germline (reference sequence). V was pared by 3 bases and J by 7 bases, with 12 bases between. The CDR3 is 13 residues long. The CDR3 here is CASSFGARGTQYF. The CDR3 DNA follows: TGTGCCAGCAGTTTTGGGGCTAGAGGGACCCAGTACTTC.

As for this clonotype: Relative to the germline gene, one junction end is altered; a read error may explain this. The chain combines TRBV7-3 with TRBJ2-3; TRBD1 aligns across 8 bases. Germline-derived CDR1 and CDR2 are SGHTA and FQGTGA. CDR3 length: 13 residues. The CDR3 region is CASSSAGGTEALF. Here the CDR3 DNA reads TGTGCCAGCAGCTCCGCAGGGGGCACTGAAGCTCTCTTT.

The chain has TRBV11-2 and TRBJ2-5; D is perhaps TRBD2 (6 bases). V lost 5 bases and J lost 5, with 21 bases in between. Germline assignment: CDR1 SGHAT and CDR2 FQNNGV. The CDR3 consists of 16 residues. CDR3 DNA: TGTGCCAGCAGCCCATCTATTTCGGCGGGGTTGGAGACCCAGTACTTC. Its translation: CASSPSISAGLETQYF.

This clonotype was picked up many times. The chain recombines TRBV9 with TRBJ2-1; TRBD1 might be the D (5 bases). With 3 bases removed from V and 4 bases from J, the gap between germline ends came to 14 bases. The germline V gene has CDR1 SGDLS and CDR2 YYNGEE. The CDR3 is 15 residues long. This CDR3 reads CASSALDSIYNEQFF. The CDR3 DNA reads TGTGCCAGCAGCGCTCTCGACAGCATTTACAATGAGCAGTTCTTC.

The V gene is TRBV6-2 or TRBV6-3, the J gene TRBJ1-5; D is possibly TRBD1 (5 bases). Germline V lookup: CDR1 MNHEY, CDR2 SVGEGT. The V gene lost 5 bases and the J gene lost 2 bases, with 16 bases spanning the gap. CDR3 size: 16 residues. The CDR3 coding sequence is TGTGCCAGCAGTCACGCCACCGGGACGGGCAATCAGCCCCAGCATTTT. It is translated as CASSHATGTGNQPQHF.

The chain links TRBV11-2 to TRBJ2-3; 12 nucleotides align to TRBD2. This CDR3 spans 18 amino acids. After removal of 5 bases from V and 4 bases from J, the junction contained 13 bases not matched to a gene. Germline V CDR1 and CDR2: SGHAT, FQNNGV. DNA for the CDR3: TGTGCCAGCAGCGCCGATCGACTAGCGGGAGTAGTCCCAGATACGCAGTATTTT. Translated: CASSADRLAGVVPDTQYF. The whole variable domain, filled in from reference TRBV11-2 and TRBJ2-3, reads EAGVAQSPRYKIIEKRQSVAFWCNPISGHATLYWYQQILGQGPKLLIQFQNNGVVDDSQLPKDRFSAERLKGVDSTLKIQPAKLEDSAVYLCASSADRLAGVVPDTQYFGPGTRLTVL.

This clonotype showed up just a few times. A much larger clone sits a single nucleotide away, making a read error possible. The rearrangement uses TRBV2 and TRBJ2-2, with D unclear. Germline V gene sequence: CDR1 SNHLY, CDR2 FYNNEI. The CDR3 has 14 amino acids. The CDR3 DNA follows: TGTGTCAGCAGTAGGGTAGTAAACACCGGGGAGCTGTTTTTT. Its protein is CVSSRVVNTGELFF.

The V call is TRBV28, the J call TRBJ1-5; 9 nucleotides match TRBD1. This CDR3 is built from 18 residues. J lost 4 bases, V lost 1 base, and 11 bases had no gene match. The V gene's germline CDR1 is MDHEN and CDR2 SYDVKM. CDR3 residues: CASSLSLGGTGWNQPQHF. The CDR3, as DNA: TGTGCCAGCAGTTTATCCTTAGGAGGGACAGGGTGGAATCAGCCCCAGCATTTT. Full variable domain (missing parts from reference TRBV28 and TRBJ1-5): DVKVTQSSRYLVKRTGEKVFLECVQDMDHENMFWYRQDPGLGLRLIYFSYDVKMKEKGDIPEGYSVSREKKERFSLILESASTNQTSMYLCASSLSLGGTGWNQPQHFGDGTRLSIL.

This clonotype was picked up many times. The chain has TRBV2 and TRBJ1-6; D is undetermined. The CDR3 has 13 residues. CDR1 and CDR2 from the germline V gene are SNHLY and FYNNEI. Trimming left V 5 bases short and J 7 bases short, with 9 bases between. CDR3 sequence (DNA): TGTGCCAGCAGTAACAGAGAGAATTCACCCCTCCACTTT. Translating gives CASSNRENSPLHF.

The V and J genes are TRBV20-1 and TRBJ2-1, with D perhaps given as TRBD1 or TRBD2 (6 bases each). The CDR3 consists of 14 residues. The V gene lost 3 bases and the J gene lost 8 bases, with 17 bases spanning the gap. The germline V gene has CDR1 DFQATT and CDR2 SNEGSKA (reference sequence). The CDR3 spells CSARCYSGEDEQFF. CDR3 nucleotide sequence: TGCAGTGCTAGGTGCTACTCAGGGGAGGATGAGCAGTTCTTC.

Remarks on this clonotype: A junction end diverges from the germline sequence, so it may reflect a read error. This chain connects TRBV7-9 to TRBJ2-6, with D possibly being TRBD1 or TRBD2 (5 bases each). The CDR3 contains 18 residues. CDR1 SEHNR and CDR2 FQNEAQ come from the germline V gene (reference sequence). The DNA of the CDR3 is TGTGCCAGCCCTATAGGTGCAGGGTGGGGGTCTGGGGCCCACGTCCTGACTTTC. This codes for CASPIGAGWGSGAHVLTF.

Turning to this clonotype: Possible read error: a much larger clone is one base away. J is TRBJ2-3 and V is TRBV4-3; TRBD2 matches at 9 bases. The CDR3 totals 16 residues. Germline CDR1 LGHNA, CDR2 YSLEER. The CDR3 region is CTSSQTLAGYTDTQYF. In DNA, the CDR3 is TGCACCAGCAGCCAAACCCTAGCGGGATACACAGATACGCAGTATTTT.